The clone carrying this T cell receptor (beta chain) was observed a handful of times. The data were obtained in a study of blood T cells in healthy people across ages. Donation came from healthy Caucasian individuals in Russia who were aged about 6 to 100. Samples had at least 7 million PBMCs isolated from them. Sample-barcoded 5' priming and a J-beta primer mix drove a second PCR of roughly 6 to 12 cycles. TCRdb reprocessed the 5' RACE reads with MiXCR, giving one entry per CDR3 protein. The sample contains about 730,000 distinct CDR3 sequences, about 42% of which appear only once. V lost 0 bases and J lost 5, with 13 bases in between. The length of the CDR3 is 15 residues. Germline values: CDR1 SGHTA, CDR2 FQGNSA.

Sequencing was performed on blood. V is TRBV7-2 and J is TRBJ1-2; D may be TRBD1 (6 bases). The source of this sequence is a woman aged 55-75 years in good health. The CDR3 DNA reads TGTGCCAGCAGCTTAGCGTTCGAGGGGGGGTATGGCTACACCTTC. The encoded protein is CASSLAFEGGYGYTF. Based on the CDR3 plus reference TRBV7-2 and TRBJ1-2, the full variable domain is GAGVSQSPSNKVTEKGKDVELRCDPISGHTALYWYRQSLGQGLEFLIYFQGNSAPDKSGLPSDRFSAERTGGSVSTLTIQRTQQEDSAVYLCASSLAFEGGYGYTFGSGTRLTVV.